Following are 23 T cell receptor beta chains from one sample sequenced in a study of OX40 agonist ivuxolimab in advanced cancers. TCRdb keeps only in-frame clones here, not all; method: immunoSEQ multiplex PCR. Altogether 50,000 to 55,000 clones are present, over 70% being singletons, with the ten largest covering 1.8%. The source material was CD4+ or CD8+ T cells sorted from blood, sampled in a trial of the OX40 agonist ivuxolimab. The receptors were gathered from an adult with an advanced solid tumor such as melanoma, head and neck, liver or kidney cancer.

The rearrangement uses TRBV25-1 and TRBJ2-7; D may be TRBD1 (6 bases). CDR3 length equals 12 residues. Germline V gives CDR1 MGHDK, CDR2 SYGVNS. V dropped 7 bases and J dropped 5 bases, with 12 bases sitting between them. The CDR3 region has the DNA TGTGCCAGCACAGGGGTCTACGACGAGCAGTACTTC. Protein sequence: CASTGVYDEQYF.

The CDR3, as DNA: TGTGCCAGCAGCTTAGGCGGAAGCACAGATACGCAGTATTTT. Residues: CASSLGGSTDTQYF. The chain uses TRBV11-3 and TRBJ2-3; D is unclear. Trimming pared 1 base from V and 0 bases from J, leaving 5 bases between. Germline V gene lookup returns CDR1 SGHNT and CDR2 YENEEA. There are 14 residues in the CDR3. The full variable domain, with the rest looked up from reference TRBV11-3 and TRBJ2-3, is EAGVVQSPRYKIIEKKQPVAFWCNPISGHNTLYWYLQNLGQGPELLIRYENEEAVDDSQLPKDRFSAERLKGVDSTLKIQPAELGDSAVYLCASSLGGSTDTQYFGPGTRLTVL.

The table lists this clone with a few counts. The chain uses TRBV27 and TRBJ2-5; possible D gene TRBD1, 6 bases. Germline values: CDR1 MNHEY, CDR2 SMNVEV (reference sequence). This CDR3 region has 13 residues. The V end was cut by 8 bases, the J end by 2 bases, with 12 bases between. The chain's CDR3 is CASRGHLQETQYF. The CDR3 bases are TGTGCCAGCCGGGGACATCTACAAGAGACCCAGTACTTC.

The sample holds one count of this clone. This chain joins TRBV27 and TRBJ1-5; D is unclear. The CDR3 is 14 amino acids. Germline CDR1 reads MNHEY; CDR2 reads SMNVEV (reference sequence). V shed 4 bases and J shed 7 bases, with 14 bases lying between them. In nucleotides, the CDR3 is TGTGCCAGCAGTTCGAATCTCGTGTCCCAGCCCCAGCATTTT. As protein: CASSSNLVSQPQHF.

This clone has a single count. The chain couples TRBV14 to TRBJ1-2; no reliable D call. Trimming left V 4 bases short and J 4 bases short, with 13 bases between. The CDR3 length is 14 residues. Germline V gene data show CDR1 as SGHDN and CDR2 as FVKESK. The CDR3 DNA is TGTGCCAGCAGCCCCGGGGTACTATCCTATGGCTACACCTTC. Translated, it gives CASSPGVLSYGYTF.

The chain joins TRBV7-2 to TRBJ2-7; 9 positions match TRBD2. This CDR3 contains 14 residues. Germline CDR1 is SGHTA and CDR2 is FQGNSA. Germline trimming cut 5 bases from V and 6 bases from J; bases unmatched to any gene: 8. The CDR3 DNA follows: TGTGCCAGCAGCCCGGCGGGAGGGCCTGTCGAGCAGTACTTC. Amino acid sequence: CASSPAGGPVEQYF.

The chain recombines TRBV7-2 with TRBJ2-7; weak D call: TRBD2 (6 bases). Trimming took off 0 bases at V and 6 bases at J, with 12 bases between the two ends. Germline CDR1 reads SGHTA; CDR2 reads FQGNSA. The CDR3 has 14 amino acids. CDR3 in DNA: TGTGCCAGCAGCTTAGCAAGGGGAGGTAGCGAGCAGTACTTC. Encoded protein: CASSLARGGSEQYF.

Note on this clone: Other DNA sequences within the sample encode an identical CDR3. The rearrangement joins TRBV6-5 to TRBJ1-1; no reliable D call. V gave up 0 bases and J gave up 0 bases, with 5 bases separating them. The CDR3 has 14 amino acids. Looked up from germline, CDR1 is MNHEY and CDR2 is SVGAGI. CDR3 residues: CASSYSGLNTEAFF. In DNA form, the CDR3 reads TGTGCCAGCAGTTACTCGGGGTTGAACACTGAAGCTTTCTTT.

The chain is built from TRBV11-2 and TRBJ1-2; D is ambiguous. Between the trimmed V and J ends, which lost 5 bases and 1 base, there was a span of 8 bases. CDR1 is SGHAT, CDR2 FQNNGV, per germline. The CDR3 is made up of 13 amino acids. CDR3: CASSPGVNYGYTF. In nucleotides, the CDR3 is TGTGCCAGCAGCCCCGGGGTTAACTATGGCTACACCTTC.

The chain joins TRBV4-2 to TRBJ2-3; a possible D gene is TRBD2 (5 bases). Germline-derived CDR1 and CDR2 are LGHNA and YNFKEQ. The CDR3 runs 14 residues. Trimming pared 8 bases from V and 4 bases from J, leaving 16 bases between. In DNA, the CDR3 is TGTGCCAGCTTAGAGAGAGGGCCCCCAGATACGCAGTATTTT. Translation gives CASLERGPPDTQYF.

The chain employs TRBV18 and TRBJ1-1; D remains unclear. CDR3 length: 13 amino acids. The germline gives CDR1 KGHSH, CDR2 LQKENI. V lost 6 bases and J lost 3, with 11 bases in between. The CDR3 DNA sequence: TGTGCCAGCTCTCCAGACAAATACACTGAAGCTTTCTTT. Protein sequence: CASSPDKYTEAFF.

This chain uses TRBV19 with TRBJ2-1; D not certain. V was trimmed by 6 bases and J by 8 bases, leaving 14 bases between them. The CDR3 totals 13 residues. Germline CDR1 reads LNHDA; CDR2 reads SQIVND (reference sequence). The chain's CDR3 is CASRFQVRDEQFF. CDR3 bases: TGTGCCAGTAGGTTCCAAGTACGGGATGAGCAGTTCTTC.

For the CDR3, the DNA is TGTGCCAGCAAAGTCCGACAGGGTTCCTACAATGAGCAGTTCTTC. It encodes CASKVRQGSYNEQFF. The genes are TRBV6-6 and TRBJ2-1, with 7 bases matching TRBD1. Germline V gene data show CDR1 as MNHNY and CDR2 as SVGAGI (reference sequence). This CDR3 is built from 15 residues. V lost 7 bases and J lost 1; bases outside the gene matches: 7.

This chain links TRBV19 with TRBJ2-3; D might be TRBD2 (5 bases). The CDR3 consists of 13 residues. V lost 7 bases and J 0 bases, leaving 8 bases between the germline ends. Germline V gene lookup returns CDR1 LNHDA and CDR2 SQIVND (reference sequence). CDR3: CASMSGSTDTQYF. CDR3 in DNA: TGTGCCAGTATGAGCGGTAGCACAGATACGCAGTATTTT.

The chain joins TRBV28 to TRBJ2-7; 12 bases align to TRBD2. This CDR3 spans 13 amino acids. Germline loops: CDR1 MDHEN, CDR2 SYDVKM. With V trimmed by 8 bases and J by 4 bases, 3 bases remained unmatched. Here the CDR3 DNA reads TGTGCCAGCGTGACTAGCGGGAGTTACGAGCAGTACTTC. Residues: CASVTSGSYEQYF.

This chain connects TRBV6-6 to TRBJ2-3; 7 bases are shared with TRBD1. V lost 6 bases to trimming and J lost 1 base; unmatched junction nucleotides: 4. The CDR3 has 14 residues. Germline values: CDR1 MNHNY, CDR2 SVGAGI (reference sequence). In nucleotides, the CDR3 is TGTGCCAGCAGAAGGACAGGTCGCACAGATACGCAGTATTTT. It specifies CASRRTGRTDTQYF.

V gene TRBV7-9 combines with J gene TRBJ1-3; the D gene is possibly TRBD1 (5 bases). The CDR3 runs 15 residues. From germline, CDR1 is SEHNR and CDR2 FQNEAQ (reference sequence). The ends were cut back, 1 base at V and 7 bases at J, with 14 bases in the middle. CDR3 sequence reads: CASSLGRGSSNTIYF. The DNA for the CDR3 is TGTGCCAGCAGCTTAGGAAGGGGCAGCTCCAACACCATATATTTT.

V gene TRBV5-1 combines with J gene TRBJ2-5; D call uncertain. This CDR3 has 14 residues. CDR1 and CDR2 (germline): SGHRS, YFSETQ. V was shortened by 2 bases and J by 3 bases, with 11 bases between the two germline ends. This CDR3 reads CASSFRGGKETQYF. CDR3 in DNA: TGCGCCAGCAGCTTTCGTGGCGGAAAAGAGACCCAGTACTTC.

CDR3 loop: CSVVLRETDEQFF. CDR3 coding DNA: TGCAGCGTTGTCCTTCGGGAAACGGATGAGCAGTTCTTC. The V gene is TRBV29-1, the J gene TRBJ2-1, with a tentative D call TRBD2 (5 bases). The CDR3 is made up of 13 amino acids. Germline V CDR1 and CDR2: SQVTM, ANQGSEA. V was clipped by 4 bases and J by 8 bases, with 15 bases between them.

The count of this clone is one. The chain recombines TRBV5-1 with TRBJ1-6, with no clear D. The CDR3 is 16 residues long. Per the germline V gene, CDR1 is SGHRS and CDR2 is YFSETQ. Deletions cut 2 bases from V and 5 bases from J, with 14 bases between. DNA for the CDR3: TGCGCCAGCAGCTTTGAACCGGCTGAGAATAATTCACCCCTCCACTTT. Translating gives CASSFEPAENNSPLHF.

This chain joins TRBV5-1 and TRBJ2-3; no clear D gene. CDR1 and CDR2 from the germline V gene are SGHRS and YFSETQ. Trimming cost V 4 bases and J 2 bases, with 14 bases left between them. This CDR3 comprises 15 residues. Here the CDR3 DNA reads TGCGCCAGCAGCCAGGCCGCCCGGTACACAGATACGCAGTATTTT. Translation gives CASSQAARYTDTQYF.

Here the CDR3 DNA reads TGTGCCAGTAGTATAGTGGGGGCGAGGTTGAACACTGAAGCTTTCTTT. Translating gives CASSIVGARLNTEAFF. The genes are TRBV19 and TRBJ1-1, with a weak D call TRBD1 (6 bases). Germline-derived CDR1 and CDR2 are LNHDA and SQIVND (reference sequence). The CDR3 has 16 amino acids. V was pared by 1 base and J by 0 bases, with 12 bases between.

This chain uses TRBV28 with TRBJ1-1; 8 nucleotides match TRBD1. V shed 8 bases and J 10 bases; nucleotides not matched to a gene: 9. Germline V gene lookup returns CDR1 MDHEN and CDR2 SYDVKM. CDR3 length equals 12 residues. This CDR3 reads CASGQGRMGAFF. CDR3 in DNA: TGTGCCAGCGGACAGGGAAGAATGGGAGCTTTCTTT.